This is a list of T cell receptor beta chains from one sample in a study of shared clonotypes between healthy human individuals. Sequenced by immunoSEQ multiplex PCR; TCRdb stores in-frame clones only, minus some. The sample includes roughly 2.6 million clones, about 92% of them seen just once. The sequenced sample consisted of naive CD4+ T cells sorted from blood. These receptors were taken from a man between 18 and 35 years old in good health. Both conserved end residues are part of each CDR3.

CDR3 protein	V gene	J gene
CASSLSRSGHQPLHF	TRBV27	TRBJ1-6
CASSQGSTLGTNEKLFF	TRBV7-7	TRBJ1-4
CASSLDSYSPLHF	TRBV11-3	TRBJ1-6
CASKRDPGINEQYF	TRBV6-5	TRBJ2-7
CASSQVTGSGYEQYF	TRBV16	TRBJ2-7
CATRRARETQYF	TRBV10-3	TRBJ2-5
CASSHSGGGNGYTF	TRBV7-9	TRBJ1-2
CASSKAGRDYGYTF	TRBV21-1	TRBJ1-2
CASSPDEGGVNYGYTF	TRBV9	TRBJ1-2
CASSSMGNEQFF	TRBV6-5	TRBJ2-1
CASSSWPREQYF	TRBV6-6	TRBJ2-7
CASERESGYNEQFF	TRBV7-8	TRBJ2-1
CASSRSSYEQYF	TRBV6-5	TRBJ2-7
CASSLPLGAGGTDTQYF	TRBV5-1	TRBJ2-3
CASSARQGSGANVLTF	TRBV21-1	TRBJ2-6
CSVEVPSLKTQYF	TRBV29-1	TRBJ2-5
CASREITGMGVGTTEAFF	TRBV6-1	TRBJ1-1
CASSLNSGGAYEQFF	TRBV11-2	TRBJ2-1
CASTPGRGRDTQYF	TRBV2	TRBJ2-3
CAWSAGQGTYEQYF	TRBV30	TRBJ2-7
CASSFGGVYEQYF	TRBV7-2	TRBJ2-7
CASSVGGVGQETQYF	TRBV2	TRBJ2-5
CASSLKPGLGSSRGETQYF	TRBV7-3	TRBJ2-5
CASSPSGRTDTQYF	TRBV18	TRBJ2-3
CASSAGQAYTEAFF	TRBV18	TRBJ1-1
CASSESSGRVNEQFF	TRBV2	TRBJ2-1
CASAEQGLGNIQYF	TRBV12-5	TRBJ2-4
CASSRDRVYEQYF	TRBV10-2	TRBJ2-7
CASSMRQSGPRETQYF	TRBV19	TRBJ2-5
CASSVGGHPNTGELFF	TRBV9	TRBJ2-2
CASGLAMAPASPLHF	TRBV12-5	TRBJ1-6
CASSSRTSGRTGEQFF	TRBV27	TRBJ2-1
CASSPGDRIWNF	TRBV5-1	TRBJ2-4